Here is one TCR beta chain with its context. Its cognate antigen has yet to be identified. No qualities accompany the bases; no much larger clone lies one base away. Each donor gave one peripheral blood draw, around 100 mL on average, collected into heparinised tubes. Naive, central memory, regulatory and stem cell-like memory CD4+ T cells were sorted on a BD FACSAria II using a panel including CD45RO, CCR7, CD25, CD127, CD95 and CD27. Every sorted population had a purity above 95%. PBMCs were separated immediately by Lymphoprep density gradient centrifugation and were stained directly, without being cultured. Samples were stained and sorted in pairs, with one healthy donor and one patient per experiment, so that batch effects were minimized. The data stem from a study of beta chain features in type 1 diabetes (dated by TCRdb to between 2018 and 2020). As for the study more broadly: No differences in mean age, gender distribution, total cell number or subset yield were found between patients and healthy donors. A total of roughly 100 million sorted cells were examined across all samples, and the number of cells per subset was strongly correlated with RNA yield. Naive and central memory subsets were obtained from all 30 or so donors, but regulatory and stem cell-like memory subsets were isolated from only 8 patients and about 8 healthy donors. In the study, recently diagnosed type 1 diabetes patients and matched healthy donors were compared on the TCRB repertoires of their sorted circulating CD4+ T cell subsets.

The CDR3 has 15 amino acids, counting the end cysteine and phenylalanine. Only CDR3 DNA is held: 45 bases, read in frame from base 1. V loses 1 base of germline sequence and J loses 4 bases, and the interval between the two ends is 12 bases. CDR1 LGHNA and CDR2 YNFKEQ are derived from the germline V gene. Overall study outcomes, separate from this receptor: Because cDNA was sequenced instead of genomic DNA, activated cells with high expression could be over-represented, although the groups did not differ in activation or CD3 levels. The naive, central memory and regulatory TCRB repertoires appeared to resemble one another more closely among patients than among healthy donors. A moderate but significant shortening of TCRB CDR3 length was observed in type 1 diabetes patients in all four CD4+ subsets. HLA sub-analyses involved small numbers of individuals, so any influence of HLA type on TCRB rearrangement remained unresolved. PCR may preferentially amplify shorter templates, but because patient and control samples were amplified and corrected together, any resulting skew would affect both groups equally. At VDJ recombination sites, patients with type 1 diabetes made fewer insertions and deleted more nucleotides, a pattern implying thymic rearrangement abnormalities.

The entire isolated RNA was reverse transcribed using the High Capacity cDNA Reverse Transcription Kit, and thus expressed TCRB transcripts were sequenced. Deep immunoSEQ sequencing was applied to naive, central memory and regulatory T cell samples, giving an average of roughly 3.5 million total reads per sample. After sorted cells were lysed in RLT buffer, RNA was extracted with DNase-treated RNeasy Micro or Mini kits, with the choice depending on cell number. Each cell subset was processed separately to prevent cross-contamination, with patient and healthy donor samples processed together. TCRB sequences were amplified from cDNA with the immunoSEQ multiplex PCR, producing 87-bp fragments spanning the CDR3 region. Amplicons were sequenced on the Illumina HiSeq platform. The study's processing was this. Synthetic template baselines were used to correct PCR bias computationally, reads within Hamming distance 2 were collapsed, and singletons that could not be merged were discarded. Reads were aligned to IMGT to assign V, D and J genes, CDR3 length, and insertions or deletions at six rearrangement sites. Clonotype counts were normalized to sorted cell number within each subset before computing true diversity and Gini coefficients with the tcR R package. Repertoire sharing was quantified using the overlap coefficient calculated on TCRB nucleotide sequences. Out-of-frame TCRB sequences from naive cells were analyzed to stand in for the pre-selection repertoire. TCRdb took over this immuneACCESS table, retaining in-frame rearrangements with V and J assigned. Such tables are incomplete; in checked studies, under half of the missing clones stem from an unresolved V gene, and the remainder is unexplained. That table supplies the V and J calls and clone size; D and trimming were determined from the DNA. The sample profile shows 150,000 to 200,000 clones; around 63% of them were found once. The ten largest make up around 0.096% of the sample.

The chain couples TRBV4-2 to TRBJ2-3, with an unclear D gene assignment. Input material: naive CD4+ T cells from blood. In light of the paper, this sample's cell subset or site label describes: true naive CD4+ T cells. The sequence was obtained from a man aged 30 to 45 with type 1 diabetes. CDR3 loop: CASSQGGTAPDTQYF. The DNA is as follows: TGTGCCAGCAGCCAAGGAGGCACGGCCCCAGATACGCAGTATTTT.